Presented here are 18 T cell receptor beta chains from one specimen sequenced in a study of blood T cell repertoires in COVID-19. Some clones are missing from TCRdb's copy, which holds only in-frame ones; the method was immunoSEQ multiplex PCR. This table holds 200,000 to 300,000 clones, around nine tenths found once. The sample consisted of PBMCs or T cells enriched from blood (not recorded which). These receptors originate from a woman between 18 and 29 years old who had recovered from COVID-19.

The rearrangement uses TRBV2 and TRBJ1-6; 10 nucleotides match TRBD1. The germline V gene encodes CDR1 SNHLY and CDR2 FYNNEI. The V gene end was trimmed by 1 base and the J gene end by 9 bases; junction bases not matched to a gene: 0. The CDR3 is made up of 14 amino acids. For the CDR3, the DNA is TGTGCCAGCAGTGAAGGGACAGGGGGTTCACCCCTCCACTTT. Amino acids: CASSEGTGGSPLHF. Together with reference TRBV2 and TRBJ1-6, the CDR3 gives the full variable domain: EPEVTQTPSHQVTQMGQEVILRCVPISNHLYFYWYRQILGQKVEFLVSFYNNEISEKSEIFDDQFSVERPDGSNFTLKIRSTKLEDSAMYFCASSEGTGGSPLHFGNGTRLTVT.

The genes are TRBV2 and TRBJ1-2; D unclear. Trimming took off 1 base at V and 4 bases at J, with 7 bases between the two ends. Germline values: CDR1 SNHLY, CDR2 FYNNEI. The CDR3 consists of 13 residues. The CDR3 is CASSEDSGYGYTF. In DNA, the CDR3 is TGTGCCAGCAGTGAAGACAGCGGCTATGGCTACACCTTC.

The rearrangement joins TRBV5-1 to TRBJ2-3; D unclear. The CDR3 spans 16 residues. The germline V and J ends were trimmed by 4 bases and 6 bases, with 21 bases remaining between them. Germline V gives CDR1 SGHRS, CDR2 YFSETQ. The CDR3 sequence is CASSHQPPPPRDTQYF. The CDR3 DNA is TGCGCCAGCAGCCACCAACCACCACCCCCTCGGGATACGCAGTATTTT.

The rearrangement links TRBV28 to TRBJ1-4; D may be TRBD1 (5 bases). The ends were cut back, 2 bases at V and 0 bases at J, with 13 bases in the middle. Germline V CDR1 and CDR2: MDHEN, SYDVKM. This CDR3 has 17 amino acids. CDR3 DNA sequence: TGTGCCAGCAGTTTAGCGGACAACCCTGCAACTAATGAAAAACTGTTTTTT. Translating it yields CASSLADNPATNEKLFF.

V gene TRBV30 combines with J gene TRBJ2-3; TRBD2 matches 12 bases. Germline V lookup: CDR1 GTSNPN, CDR2 SVGIG (reference sequence). This CDR3 spans 16 amino acids. V lost 2 bases, J lost 0 bases, and 3 bases stayed unmatched. The CDR3 sequence: CAWSSGLAGSTDTQYF. CDR3 in DNA: TGTGCCTGGAGTAGCGGACTAGCGGGAAGCACAGATACGCAGTATTTT.

The chain is built from TRBV28 and TRBJ1-5; a possible D gene is TRBD1 (6 bases). Germline assignment: CDR1 MDHEN and CDR2 SYDVKM. V was trimmed by 4 bases and J by 6 bases, leaving 31 bases between them. CDR3 length: 20 amino acids. CDR3 bases: TGTGCCAGCAGTTCGCCGTTAGGGACAATTGCGCGATCGGACAGTCAGCCCCAGCATTTT. Its translation: CASSSPLGTIARSDSQPQHF.

This rearrangement joins TRBV3-1 (or the pseudogene TRBV3-2) to TRBJ2-5, with 8 nucleotides matching TRBD2. The CDR3 sequence is 14 residues long. Germline V gives CDR1 LGHDT, CDR2 YNNKEL (reference sequence). V lost 4 bases to trimming and J lost 2 bases; unmatched junction nucleotides: 3. In nucleotides, the CDR3 is TGTGCCAGCAGCCGATTAGCGGGACAAGAGACCCAGTACTTC. Translation gives CASSRLAGQETQYF.

The chain has TRBV5-1 and TRBJ1-6; 8 positions agree with TRBD1. The CDR3 contains 15 residues. The V gene end was trimmed by 2 bases and the J gene end by 8 bases; junction bases not matched to a gene: 6. Germline CDR1 reads SGHRS; CDR2 reads YFSETQ. CDR3 amino acids: CASSLRGQDDSPLHF. Here the CDR3 DNA reads TGCGCCAGCAGCTTACGGGGACAGGACGATTCACCCCTCCACTTT.

The chain uses TRBV7-9 and TRBJ2-7; 9 bases align to TRBD2. V was clipped by 5 bases and J by 0 bases; unmatched bases: 8. This CDR3 region has 16 residues. Germline CDR1 SEHNR, CDR2 FQNEAQ (reference sequence). In DNA form, the CDR3 reads TGTGCCAGCAGCCCGCCAAGCGGGGGGCACTCCTACGAGCAGTACTTC. It translates to CASSPPSGGHSYEQYF.

About this clone: Germline and junction disagree at one end, which may indicate a read error. Other nucleotide sequences from this sample produce the same CDR3. This chain links TRBV9 with TRBJ1-5; D possibly corresponds to TRBD1 (5 bases). From germline, CDR1 is SGDLS and CDR2 YYNGEE. There are 13 residues in the CDR3. The CDR3 sequence is CASSVDGGGPQHF. The CDR3 DNA reads as TGTGCCAGCAGTGTAGATGGGGGAGGGCCCCAGCATTTT.

The chain carries TRBV12-5 and TRBJ2-7, with TRBD1 identical over 7 bases. CDR1 and CDR2 (germline): LGHNT, FRNRAP. J was trimmed by 0 bases and V by 2 bases; bases with no gene match: 13. CDR3 length: 18 amino acids. CDR3 protein: CASGLLGERRDSSYEQYF. In DNA, the CDR3 is TGTGCTAGTGGTTTGCTAGGGGAGCGCCGGGACAGCTCCTACGAGCAGTACTTC.

The CDR3 region has the DNA TGTGCCAGCAGTTACTCTGGGCGCTATGGCTACACCTTC. Protein: CASSYSGRYGYTF. The rearrangement joins TRBV6-2 or TRBV6-3 to TRBJ1-2, with D unclear. The CDR3 sequence is 13 residues long. V was pared by 0 bases and J by 4 bases, with 6 bases between. CDR1 MNHEY and CDR2 SVGEGT come from the germline V gene.

This chain links TRBV11-3 with TRBJ2-5; TRBD1 might be the D (8 bases). Looked up from germline, CDR1 is SGHNT and CDR2 is YENEEA. V lost 1 base and J 2 bases, leaving 17 bases between the germline ends. The CDR3 is made up of 17 amino acids. DNA of the CDR3: TGTGCCAGCAGCTTAGCCCACAGGGGGGGGCCACAAGAGACCCAGTACTTC. Protein: CASSLAHRGGPQETQYF.

This chain connects TRBV29-1 to TRBJ2-7, with 8 bases that match TRBD2. This CDR3 is built from 16 residues. CDR1 and CDR2 from the germline V gene are SQVTM and ANQGSEA. V was clipped by 0 bases and J by 4 bases; unmatched bases: 11. In DNA form, the CDR3 reads TGCAGCGTTGAAGATCGGGGGGGGTTAAATCATTACGAGCAGTACTTC. Encoded protein: CSVEDRGGLNHYEQYF.

This chain uses TRBV4-3 with TRBJ1-6; 7 bases align to TRBD1. The germline CDR1 and CDR2 sequences are LGHNA and YSLEER. With 1 base clipped from V and 1 base from J, the junction kept 4 bases outside the gene matches. This CDR3 has 17 amino acids. Written as DNA, the CDR3 is TGCGCCAGCAGCCAAGGAAAGGGGGCATCCTATAATTCACCCCTCCACTTT. Amino acid sequence: CASSQGKGASYNSPLHF.

CDR3 DNA: TGTGCCAGCTCACCATTTGAGGGGACAGTAGCCAAAAACATTCAGTACTTC. Residues: CASSPFEGTVAKNIQYF. The chain links TRBV18 to TRBJ2-4, with 7 bases fitting TRBD1. CDR1 is KGHSH and CDR2 is LQKENI in the germline V gene. With V trimmed by 2 bases and J by 0 bases, 7 bases remained unmatched. This CDR3 has 17 amino acids.

The chain couples TRBV12-3 or TRBV12-4 to TRBJ1-2; no reliable D call. Trimming pared 0 bases from V and 6 bases from J, leaving 8 bases between. The CDR3 runs 13 residues. The CDR3 DNA reads as TGTGCCAGCAGTTTAGCTCCGGGAAATGGCTACACCTTC. Translation: CASSLAPGNGYTF.

This clone was seen only once. This sequence joins TRBV4-3 and TRBJ1-3; possible D gene TRBD1, 5 bases. V was clipped by 4 bases and J by 4 bases, with 14 bases between them. The CDR3 contains 15 residues. The germline V gene has CDR1 LGHNA and CDR2 YSLEER. CDR3 loop: CASSPRGDSGNTIYF. CDR3 nucleotide sequence: TGCGCCAGCAGCCCAAGGGGTGATTCAGGAAACACCATATATTTT.